A single sample gave rise to the 32 T cell receptor beta chains below, sequenced in a study of blood T cell repertoires in COVID-19. The protocol was immunoSEQ multiplex PCR, while the TCRdb copy is restricted to in-frame clones and leaves out a portion. The repertoire consists of about 91,000 clones, with about 91% occurring once and the leading ten covering about 8%. The specimen was peripheral blood. These receptors all come from a woman in her 70s with acute or convalescent COVID-19.

The chain carries TRBV27 and TRBJ2-3, with 11 bases lining up with TRBD2. CDR1 and CDR2 (germline): MNHEY, SMNVEV (reference sequence). The CDR3 contains 15 residues. V was pared by 2 bases and J by 6 bases, with 4 bases of the junction left unmatched. CDR3 in amino acids: CASSLNRLAGDTQYF. In DNA form, the CDR3 reads TGTGCCAGCAGTTTAAACCGACTAGCGGGGGATACGCAGTATTTT.

This chain links TRBV6-1 with TRBJ1-2; 9 nucleotides line up with TRBD1. V gave up 2 bases and J gave up 5 bases; unmatched junction bases: 6. CDR3 length: 15 residues. Germline V gene data show CDR1 as MNHNS and CDR2 as SASEGT. The CDR3: CASSESQGAGYGYTF. The CDR3 coding sequence is TGTGCCAGCAGTGAATCACAGGGGGCGGGTTATGGCTACACCTTC.

The CDR3 DNA is TGCGCCAGCAGCCAAGGCGGTTTACCCTACGAGCAGTACTTC. Residues: CASSQGGLPYEQYF. The chain carries TRBV4-1 and TRBJ2-7; D not certain. In germline, CDR1 is MGHRA, CDR2 YSYEKL. The CDR3 is 14 residues long. The V and J ends lost 1 base and 2 bases respectively, with 9 bases between them.

V and J are TRBV27 and TRBJ2-7; tentative D call: TRBD2 (5 bases). V was clipped by 2 bases and J by 2 bases, with 10 bases between them. Germline values: CDR1 MNHEY, CDR2 SMNVEV (reference sequence). The CDR3 totals 14 residues. DNA of the CDR3: TGTGCCAGCAGTTTACTAGCAACTACCTACGAGCAGTACTTC. Protein product: CASSLLATTYEQYF.

This clone was seen a few times. The chain joins TRBV4-2 to TRBJ1-6; maybe TRBD1 (5 bases). V was pared by 1 base and J by 3 bases, with 10 bases between. Germline V gene sequence: CDR1 LGHNA, CDR2 YNFKEQ. The CDR3 totals 16 residues. Here the CDR3 reads CASSQGWGDYNSPLHF. CDR3 nucleotide sequence: TGTGCCAGCAGCCAAGGGTGGGGGGACTATAATTCACCCCTCCACTTT.

The rearrangement uses TRBV12-3 or TRBV12-4 and TRBJ1-2; tentative D call: TRBD1 (6 bases). The CDR3 runs to 13 residues. Trimming pared 7 bases from V and 4 bases from J, leaving 13 bases between. As DNA, the CDR3 is TGTGCCAGCACCCGGACAGAAGGCTATGGCTACACCTTC. It encodes CASTRTEGYGYTF.

The chain carries TRBV5-1 and TRBJ1-6; possibly TRBD1 for D (6 bases). V was cut by 0 bases and J by 7 bases, with 8 bases left in between. The CDR3 spans 14 residues. Germline assignment: CDR1 SGHRS and CDR2 YFSETQ. CDR3 region: CASSLGDKNSPLHF. The CDR3 DNA reads as TGCGCCAGCAGCTTGGGGGACAAGAATTCACCCCTCCACTTT.

The rearrangement uses TRBV5-1 and TRBJ1-6, with 10 bases lining up with TRBD1. In germline, CDR1 is SGHRS, CDR2 YFSETQ. V was pared by 4 bases and J by 9 bases, with 4 bases of the junction left unmatched. This CDR3 has 14 amino acids. The CDR3 reads CASSNGTGASPLHF. In DNA, the CDR3 is TGCGCCAGCAGCAACGGGACAGGGGCTTCACCCCTCCACTTT.

The CDR3 bases are TGTGCCAGCAGCGGCGGGCAGTACTATAATTCACCCCTCCACTTT. This translates into CASSGGQYYNSPLHF. The rearrangement joins TRBV6-5 to TRBJ1-6; D not certain. V shed 6 bases and J shed 3 bases, with 12 bases lying between them. The germline V gene has CDR1 MNHEY and CDR2 SVGAGI. The CDR3 is 15 residues long.

Written as DNA, the CDR3 is TGTGCCAGCACCAGAGTGGGACAAGCGAACACCGGGGAGCTGTTTTTT. It specifies CASTRVGQANTGELFF. The chain uses TRBV7-9 and TRBJ2-2; D is possibly TRBD1 (6 bases). The germline V and J ends were trimmed by 7 bases and 0 bases, with 15 bases remaining between them. The CDR3 has 16 residues. Germline V CDR1 and CDR2: SEHNR, FQNEAQ (reference sequence).

The chain joins TRBV5-6 to TRBJ2-5, with TRBD2 identical over 12 bases. This CDR3 comprises 16 residues. V gave up 3 bases and J gave up 2 bases; unmatched junction bases: 5. Germline values: CDR1 SGHDT, CDR2 YYEEEE. CDR3 DNA sequence: TGTGCCAGCAGCTCCGGGACTAGCGGGTCTCAAGAGACCCAGTACTTC. This translates into CASSSGTSGSQETQYF.

CDR3 residues: CASRTDRVAEAFF. Written as DNA, the CDR3 is TGTGCCAGCAGGACTGACAGGGTGGCTGAAGCTTTCTTT. This chain connects TRBV2 to TRBJ1-1, with TRBD1 matching 7 bases. Germline assignment: CDR1 SNHLY and CDR2 FYNNEI. The CDR3 runs 13 residues. With V trimmed by 6 bases and J by 6 bases, 7 bases remained unmatched.

The chain links TRBV7-2 to TRBJ2-1, with TRBD2 identical over 13 bases. The trim removed 7 bases at V and 4 bases at J, leaving 7 bases unmatched. Looked up from germline, CDR1 is SGHTA and CDR2 is FQGNSA. The CDR3 sequence is 16 residues long. CDR3: CASTWTSGSRYNEQFF. The CDR3 nucleotides read TGTGCCAGCACCTGGACTAGCGGGAGTAGGTACAATGAGCAGTTCTTC.

This chain links TRBV19 with TRBJ1-4; 9 nucleotides line up with TRBD1. The CDR3 covers 15 residues. Losses at the gene ends were 1 base for V and 8 bases for J; bases not matched to a gene: 5. Germline V CDR1 and CDR2: LNHDA, SQIVND (reference sequence). The CDR3 DNA sequence: TGTGCCAGTAGTATAGCGACAGGGGGAGAAGAAAAACTGTTTTTT. Encoded protein: CASSIATGGEEKLFF.

The chain uses TRBV19 and TRBJ2-1, with D possibly being TRBD1 (5 bases). Between the trimmed V and J ends, which lost 5 bases and 2 bases, there was a span of 19 bases. The CDR3 runs 17 residues. Germline CDR1 is LNHDA and CDR2 is SQIVND (reference sequence). This CDR3 reads CASSPALRQTTYNEQFF. The CDR3 DNA follows: TGTGCCAGTAGTCCTGCCCTCAGACAGACGACCTACAATGAGCAGTTCTTC.

The chain has TRBV2 and TRBJ2-1; D uncertain. This CDR3 spans 13 amino acids. CDR1 is SNHLY and CDR2 is FYNNEI in the germline V gene. The ends were cut back, 6 bases at V and 4 bases at J, with 10 bases in the middle. CDR3: CASSQLGYNEQFF. Written as DNA, the CDR3 is TGTGCCAGCAGCCAGCTAGGATACAATGAGCAGTTCTTC.

V gene TRBV19 combines with J gene TRBJ1-4; unclear D gene. There are 14 residues in the CDR3. The germline V and J ends were trimmed by 4 bases and 7 bases, with 13 bases remaining between them. Per the germline V gene, CDR1 is LNHDA and CDR2 is SQIVND (reference sequence). The CDR3 protein is CASSRPRTFEKLFF. The CDR3 nucleotides read TGTGCCAGTAGTAGACCGAGGACTTTTGAAAAACTGTTTTTT.

The V call is TRBV7-2, the J call TRBJ1-1, with 7 bases identical to TRBD1. This CDR3 has 15 residues. The germline V gene has CDR1 SGHTA and CDR2 FQGNSA. V gave up 5 bases and J gave up 6 bases; unmatched junction bases: 12. The CDR3 protein is CASSPGGWGLSEAFF. As DNA, the CDR3 is TGTGCCAGCAGCCCAGGGGGGTGGGGGCTTTCTGAAGCTTTCTTT.

The chain recombines TRBV18 with TRBJ1-1, with D possibly being TRBD1 (5 bases). This CDR3 comprises 16 residues. V was clipped by 4 bases and J by 1 base, with 16 bases between them. The germline CDR1 and CDR2 sequences are KGHSH and LQKENI. In DNA, the CDR3 is TGTGCCAGCTCACTAAATCAGATCAGGGAGAACACTGAAGCTTTCTTT. Its translation: CASSLNQIRENTEAFF.

V usage is TRBV7-8 and J usage is TRBJ1-2; D gene uncertain. Trimming stripped 1 base from V and 1 base from J, with 10 bases between. The CDR3 extends over 15 amino acids. Germline V gives CDR1 SGHVS, CDR2 FQNEAQ. The DNA for the CDR3 is TGTGCCAGCAGCTTAGGTCCCAGTCTTAACTATGGCTACACCTTC. Translating it yields CASSLGPSLNYGYTF.

This clone was detected once. The J gene is TRBJ2-3, the V gene TRBV3-1 (or the pseudogene TRBV3-2); 7 bases map to TRBD2. The CDR3 has 13 amino acids. J was trimmed by 7 bases and V by 4 bases; bases with no gene match: 5. CDR1 is LGHDT, CDR2 YNNKEL, per germline (reference sequence). This CDR3 is CASSLGLRHTQYF. For the CDR3, the DNA is TGTGCCAGCAGCCTGGGACTACGACATACGCAGTATTTT.

The chain links TRBV14 to TRBJ2-5; D gene uncertain. This CDR3 region has 12 residues. The V gene lost 2 bases and the J gene lost 4 bases, with 5 bases spanning the gap. Germline assignment: CDR1 SGHDN and CDR2 FVKESK. This chain's CDR3 is CASSQKRETQYF. CDR3 DNA: TGTGCCAGCAGCCAAAAGAGAGAGACCCAGTACTTC.

V usage is TRBV10-2 and J usage is TRBJ2-1, with 8 positions matching TRBD2. CDR3 length: 15 amino acids. V lost 3 bases and J lost 4; bases outside the gene matches: 5. Germline assignment: CDR1 WSHSY and CDR2 SAAADI. The CDR3: CASSDTSGKYNEQFF. For the CDR3, the DNA is TGCGCCAGCAGTGATACTAGCGGAAAATACAATGAGCAGTTCTTC.

In this sample, this clone turned up once. The chain combines TRBV18 with TRBJ2-7; 10 positions match TRBD1. The CDR3 consists of 15 residues. J was trimmed by 3 bases and V by 2 bases; bases with no gene match: 4. Germline CDR1 KGHSH, CDR2 LQKENI. The CDR3, as DNA: TGTGCCAGCTCACCATTCGGGACAGGGGTCTACGAGCAGTACTTC. Its translation: CASSPFGTGVYEQYF.

V and J are TRBV30 and TRBJ1-1; D is unclear. Germline V gene data show CDR1 as GTSNPN and CDR2 as SVGIG (reference sequence). The CDR3 is 11 amino acids. The ends were cut back, 2 bases at V and 6 bases at J, with 7 bases in the middle. The CDR3 spells CAWSPLAEAFF. For the CDR3, the DNA is TGTGCCTGGAGTCCCCTCGCTGAAGCTTTCTTT.

This clone was observed once. The rearrangement joins TRBV5-8 to TRBJ1-2, with 7 nucleotides matching TRBD1. The CDR3 loop spans 13 amino acids. From germline, CDR1 is SGHTS and CDR2 YDEGEE. With V trimmed by 2 bases and J by 3 bases, 1 base remained unmatched. As DNA, the CDR3 is TGTGCCAGCAGCTTCGGGACAGACTATGGCTACACCTTC. Translated: CASSFGTDYGYTF. The variable domain in full, completed from reference TRBV5-8 and TRBJ1-2, reads EAGVTQSPTHLIKTRGQQATLRCSPISGHTSVYWYQQALGLGLQFLLWYDEGEERNRGNFPPRFSGRQFPNYSSELNVNALELEDSALYLCASSFGTDYGYTFGSGTRLTVV.

V is TRBV6-5 and J is TRBJ1-2; the D is unclear. The V and J ends lost 0 bases and 0 bases respectively, with 5 bases between them. The CDR3 runs to 14 residues. The germline gives CDR1 MNHEY, CDR2 SVGAGI. CDR3 region: CASSYSVANYGYTF. Written as DNA, the CDR3 is TGTGCCAGCAGTTACTCGGTAGCTAACTATGGCTACACCTTC.

This chain joins TRBV10-2 and TRBJ2-3; 8 bases are a match to TRBD2. There are 15 residues in the CDR3. Trimming at V came to 4 bases and at J to 3 bases, leaving 6 bases not matched to a gene. CDR1 and CDR2 (germline): WSHSY, SAAADI. CDR3: CASSGGGRVTDTQYF. CDR3 nucleotide sequence: TGCGCCAGCAGTGGCGGGGGGCGAGTGACAGATACGCAGTATTTT.

V usage is TRBV3-1 (or the pseudogene TRBV3-2) and J usage is TRBJ2-5; 10 bases are a match to TRBD1. With 1 base clipped from V and 9 bases from J, the junction kept 8 bases outside the gene matches. CDR1 LGHDT and CDR2 YNNKEL come from the germline V gene (reference sequence). The CDR3 is 15 residues long. In DNA, the CDR3 is TGTGCCAGCAGCCAAGGGACAGGGGGGATTGGGGCCCAGTACTTC. Protein product: CASSQGTGGIGAQYF.

The CDR3 loop is CASSSSSGPRLEQYF. The CDR3 nucleotides read TGTGCCAGCAGCTCCTCTAGCGGGCCTAGACTCGAGCAGTACTTC. The V call is TRBV5-4, the J call TRBJ2-7; 8 bases line up with TRBD2. Germline V gene lookup returns CDR1 SGHNT and CDR2 YYREEE (reference sequence). This CDR3 is built from 15 residues. J lost 6 bases, V lost 3 bases, and 11 bases had no gene match.

The chain employs TRBV18 and TRBJ2-7; D unclear. Germline CDR1 is KGHSH and CDR2 is LQKENI. V was shortened by 3 bases and J by 3 bases, with 12 bases between the two germline ends. This CDR3 contains 14 residues. The CDR3: CASSPQQLNYEQYF. The CDR3 nucleotides are TGTGCCAGCTCACCTCAACAGCTAAACTACGAGCAGTACTTC.

In DNA, the CDR3 is TGTGCCAGCAGTTTCGACAGGGCTGGGGCCAACGTCCTGACTTTC. Translated: CASSFDRAGANVLTF. The chain carries TRBV27 and TRBJ2-6; 7 bases are a match to TRBD1. With V trimmed by 3 bases and J by 2 bases, 1 base remained unmatched. The CDR3 consists of 15 residues. Germline V lookup: CDR1 MNHEY, CDR2 SMNVEV (reference sequence).